This T cell receptor (beta chain) was sequenced in a study of shared clonotypes between healthy human individuals. Some clones are missing from TCRdb's copy, which holds only in-frame ones; the method was immunoSEQ multiplex PCR. The sample contains about 2.4 million clones, roughly 92% of which appear only once. A note on this clone: Its antigen is unidentified.

Germline V gives CDR1 GTSNPN, CDR2 SVGIG (reference sequence). V gave up 3 bases and J gave up 1 base, with 7 bases separating them. CDR3 length equals 12 residues. Notes on the study in general: Clonotypes shared by all four donors outscored non-shared clonotypes in generation probability. Enrolling few donors narrowed the genetic and exposure-history diversity that was represented.

What was sequenced was naive CD4+ T cells sorted from blood. Regarding subset: CD45RA+ positively selected. The V call is TRBV30, the J call TRBJ2-7; the D is unclear. The TCR comes from a man aged 18-30 years in good health. CDR3 sequence: CAWRHTSYEQYF. In nucleotides, the CDR3 is TGTGCCTGGAGGCACACATCCTACGAGCAGTACTTC. The full variable domain, with the rest looked up from reference TRBV30 and TRBJ2-7, is SQTIHQWPATLVQPVGSPLSLECTVEGTSNPNLYWYRQAAGRGLQLLFYSVGIGQISSEVPQNLSASRPQDRQFILSSKKLLLSDSGFYLCAWRHTSYEQYFGPGTRLTVT.